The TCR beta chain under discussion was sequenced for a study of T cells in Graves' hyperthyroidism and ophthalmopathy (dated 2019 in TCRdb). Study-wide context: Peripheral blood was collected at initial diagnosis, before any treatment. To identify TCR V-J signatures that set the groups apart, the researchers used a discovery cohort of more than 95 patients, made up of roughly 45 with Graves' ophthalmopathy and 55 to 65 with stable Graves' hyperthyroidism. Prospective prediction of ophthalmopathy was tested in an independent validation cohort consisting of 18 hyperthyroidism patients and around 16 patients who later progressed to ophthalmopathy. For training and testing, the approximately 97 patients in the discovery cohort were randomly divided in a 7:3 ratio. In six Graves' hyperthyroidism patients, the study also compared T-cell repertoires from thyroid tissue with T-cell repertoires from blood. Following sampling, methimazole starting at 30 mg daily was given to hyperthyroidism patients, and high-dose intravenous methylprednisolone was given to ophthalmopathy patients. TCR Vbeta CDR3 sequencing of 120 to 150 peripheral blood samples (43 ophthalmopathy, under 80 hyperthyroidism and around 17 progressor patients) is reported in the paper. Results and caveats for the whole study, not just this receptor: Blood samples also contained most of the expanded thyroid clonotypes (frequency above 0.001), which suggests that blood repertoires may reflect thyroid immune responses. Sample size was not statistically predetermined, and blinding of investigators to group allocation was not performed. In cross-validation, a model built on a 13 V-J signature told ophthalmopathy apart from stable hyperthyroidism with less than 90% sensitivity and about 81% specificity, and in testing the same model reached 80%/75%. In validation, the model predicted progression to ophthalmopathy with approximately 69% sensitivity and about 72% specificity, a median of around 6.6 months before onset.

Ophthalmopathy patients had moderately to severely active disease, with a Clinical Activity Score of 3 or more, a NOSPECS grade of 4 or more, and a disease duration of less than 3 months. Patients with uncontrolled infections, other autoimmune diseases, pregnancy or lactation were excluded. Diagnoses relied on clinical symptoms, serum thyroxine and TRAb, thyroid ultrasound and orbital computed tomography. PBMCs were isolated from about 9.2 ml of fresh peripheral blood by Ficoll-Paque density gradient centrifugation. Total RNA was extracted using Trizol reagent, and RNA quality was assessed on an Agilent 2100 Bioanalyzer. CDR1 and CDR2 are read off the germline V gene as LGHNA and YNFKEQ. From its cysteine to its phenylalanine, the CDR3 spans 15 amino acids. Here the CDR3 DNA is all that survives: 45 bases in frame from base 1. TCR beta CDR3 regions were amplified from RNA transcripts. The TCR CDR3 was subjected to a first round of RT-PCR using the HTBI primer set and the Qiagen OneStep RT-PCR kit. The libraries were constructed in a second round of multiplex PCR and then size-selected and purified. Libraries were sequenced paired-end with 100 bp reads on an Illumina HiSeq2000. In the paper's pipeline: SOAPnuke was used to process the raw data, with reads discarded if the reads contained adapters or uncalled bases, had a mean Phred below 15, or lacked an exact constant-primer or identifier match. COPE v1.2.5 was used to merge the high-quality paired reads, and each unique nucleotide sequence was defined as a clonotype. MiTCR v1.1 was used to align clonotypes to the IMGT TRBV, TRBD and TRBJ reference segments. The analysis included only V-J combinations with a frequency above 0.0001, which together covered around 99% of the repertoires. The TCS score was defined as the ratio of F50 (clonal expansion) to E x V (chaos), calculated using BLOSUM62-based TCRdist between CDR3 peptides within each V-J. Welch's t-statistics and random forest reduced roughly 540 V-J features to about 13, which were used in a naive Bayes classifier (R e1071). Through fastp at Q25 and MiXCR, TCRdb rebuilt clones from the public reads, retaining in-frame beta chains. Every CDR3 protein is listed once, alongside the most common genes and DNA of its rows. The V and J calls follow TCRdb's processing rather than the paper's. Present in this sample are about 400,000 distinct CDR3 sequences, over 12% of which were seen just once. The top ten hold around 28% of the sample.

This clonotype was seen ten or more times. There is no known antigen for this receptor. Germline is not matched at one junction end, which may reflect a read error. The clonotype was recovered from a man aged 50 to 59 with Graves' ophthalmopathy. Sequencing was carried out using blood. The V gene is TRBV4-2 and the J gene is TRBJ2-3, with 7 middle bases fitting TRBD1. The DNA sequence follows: TGTGCCAGCAGCCAAGCGAGGGGGCGCACGGATACGCAGTATTTT. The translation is CASSQARGRTDTQYF.